These 13 T cell receptor beta chains originate from one sample sequenced in a study of blood T cell repertoires in COVID-19. The data were produced by immunoSEQ multiplex PCR, yet TCRdb's version contains in-frame clones alone and is incomplete. The sample records 340,000 or so clones, 83% being singletons. The sample was peripheral blood. These receptors were taken from a man aged 25-45 years with active or convalescent COVID-19.

The sample holds one count of this clone. The V and J genes are TRBV6-1 and TRBJ1-3; the D gene is possibly TRBD1 (5 bases). The CDR3 sequence is 14 residues long. Trimming pared 2 bases from V and 4 bases from J, leaving 9 bases between. Germline CDR1 MNHNS, CDR2 SASEGT. The DNA of the CDR3 is TGTGCCAGCAGTGAATTGGGGGGGGGAAACACCATATATTTT. Its translation is CASSELGGGNTIYF.

The rearrangement links TRBV2 to TRBJ2-3; the D is unclear. Germline CDR1 is SNHLY and CDR2 is FYNNEI. This CDR3 spans 13 amino acids. Between the trimmed V and J ends, which lost 7 bases and 0 bases, there was a span of 8 bases. CDR3 loop: CASMPTSTDTQYF. DNA for the CDR3: TGTGCCAGCATGCCAACTAGCACAGATACGCAGTATTTT. Using reference TRBV2 and TRBJ2-3 for the parts outside the CDR3, the full variable domain is EPEVTQTPSHQVTQMGQEVILRCVPISNHLYFYWYRQILGQKVEFLVSFYNNEISEKSEIFDDQFSVERPDGSNFTLKIRSTKLEDSAMYFCASMPTSTDTQYFGPGTRLTVL.

The chain carries TRBV12-2 and TRBJ1-1; TRBD1 was called by the table and not checked on the DNA. TRBV12-2 is termed a pseudogene. This CDR3 is built from 15 residues. The CDR3 bases are TGTGCAAGTCGCGCGGTGGGACAGTTGAACACTGAAGCTTTCTTT. Translated, it gives CASRAVGQLNTEAFF.

This clone was recorded a few times. The V gene is TRBV30, the J gene TRBJ1-3; 7 bases agree with TRBD1. The V gene end was trimmed by 4 bases and the J gene end by 0 bases; junction bases not matched to a gene: 3. CDR3 size: 14 residues. From germline, CDR1 is GTSNPN and CDR2 SVGIG (reference sequence). The CDR3 sequence is CAWTRDSSGNTIYF. The CDR3 DNA is TGTGCCTGGACCCGGGACAGCTCTGGAAACACCATATATTTT.

The chain recombines TRBV7-9 with TRBJ2-2; D unresolved. Trimming pared 6 bases from V and 11 bases from J, leaving 13 bases between. Germline V gives CDR1 SEHNR, CDR2 FQNEAQ (reference sequence). The CDR3 length is 12 residues. CDR3 nucleotide sequence: TGTGCCAGCAGTTCAACTCGGTTTGAGCTGTTTTTT. It yields the protein CASSSTRFELFF.

The chain is built from TRBV4-3 and TRBJ2-1, with D possibly TRBD2 on 5 matching bases. Germline V gives CDR1 LGHNA, CDR2 YSLEER. CDR3 length: 16 amino acids. With 0 bases removed from V and 7 bases from J, the gap between germline ends came to 16 bases. CDR3 sequence reads: CASSQDPTGWENEQFF. CDR3 nucleotide sequence: TGCGCCAGCAGCCAAGATCCCACGGGGTGGGAAAATGAGCAGTTCTTC.

This rearrangement joins TRBV18 to TRBJ1-4; 9 bases fit TRBD1. The CDR3 totals 16 residues. With V trimmed by 1 base and J by 3 bases, 3 bases remained unmatched. The germline V gene encodes CDR1 KGHSH and CDR2 LQKENI. The CDR3 loop reads CASSPLQGASNEKLFF. The CDR3 DNA sequence: TGTGCCAGCTCACCACTACAGGGGGCCTCTAATGAAAAACTGTTTTTT.

The V gene is TRBV6-5, the J gene TRBJ1-3; D is perhaps TRBD1 (6 bases). There are 14 residues in the CDR3. The germline V gene has CDR1 MNHEY and CDR2 SVGAGI. V shed 6 bases and J shed 2 bases, with 11 bases lying between them. CDR3 DNA sequence: TGTGCCAGCAGCTTGAACAGGGCTGGAAACACCATATATTTT. It translates to CASSLNRAGNTIYF.

J is TRBJ2-2 and V is TRBV28; 13 bases agree with TRBD2. CDR3 length equals 15 residues. Germline V lookup: CDR1 MDHEN, CDR2 SYDVKM. V lost 6 bases, J lost 6 bases, and 4 bases stayed unmatched. The CDR3 nucleotides are TGTGCCAGCAGGGCTGGACTAGCGGGAGCCGGGGAGCTGTTTTTT. It yields the protein CASRAGLAGAGELFF.

The chain is built from TRBV2 and TRBJ2-7; TRBD1 agrees at 8 bases. The CDR3 contains 14 residues. Trimming cost V 7 bases and J 5 bases; bases outside gene matches: 10. CDR1 SNHLY and CDR2 FYNNEI come from the germline V gene. CDR3 coding DNA: TGTGCCAGCACCCAACCAGGGGGCATAGACGAGCAGTACTTC. Amino acid sequence: CASTQPGGIDEQYF.

The chain uses TRBV12-3 or TRBV12-4 and TRBJ1-2; the D gene is possibly TRBD1 (6 bases). The length of the CDR3 is 13 residues. V lost 3 bases, J lost 11 bases, and 16 bases lay in between. The DNA for the CDR3 is TGTGCCAGCAGTTTCAAGGACAGCCTGGGGTACACCTTC. It is translated as CASSFKDSLGYTF.

The chain is built from TRBV12-5 and TRBJ1-1; 8 positions match TRBD1. The CDR3 length is 15 residues. After removal of 6 bases from V and 3 bases from J, the junction contained 9 bases not matched to a gene. CDR1 LGHNT and CDR2 FRNRAP come from the germline V gene. The CDR3: CASGQGAQRDTEAFF. As DNA, the CDR3 is TGTGCTAGTGGCCAGGGGGCGCAAAGGGACACTGAAGCTTTCTTT.

This clone came up once. The chain carries TRBV5-1 and TRBJ1-6, with TRBD1 matching over 9 bases. This CDR3 comprises 20 residues. V was clipped by 0 bases and J by 5 bases; unmatched bases: 15. Germline CDR1 reads SGHRS; CDR2 reads YFSETQ. CDR3 in DNA: TGCGCCAGCAGCTTGGTAACACGGACAGGGGCCCTCCAGAATAATTCACCCCTCCACTTT. Its translation is CASSLVTRTGALQNNSPLHF.